The sequence of this TCR beta chain was determined in a study of post-analysis software for immune sequencing data. Study-level findings and limits: Roughly five TRBV segments appeared more often in patients than in controls, and TRBV5-6, TRBV5-1 and TRBV20-1 were among these. F measure grouped same-batch samples tightly together.

This clonotype was seen a few times. The antigen remains undetermined. Unique molecular identifiers were present in the TCR beta cDNA libraries. TCRdb re-called the PCR reads through MiXCR, storing one row per CDR3 protein. Here the sample spans about 160,000 distinct CDR3 sequences, around 36% being singletons. Per the germline V gene, CDR1 is KGHSH and CDR2 is LQKENI. The CDR3 totals 14 residues. Between the trimmed V and J ends, which lost 4 bases and 0 bases, there was a span of 7 bases. This specimen was blood, taken after autologous hematopoietic stem cell transplantation. The origin of this receptor is a girl aged 10 to 17 with multiple sclerosis. This chain links TRBV18 with TRBJ2-1; no clear D. CDR3 sequence: CASSLVASYNEQFF. CDR3 coding DNA: TGTGCCAGCTCACTTGTCGCCTCCTACAATGAGCAGTTCTTC.